The rows below give T cell receptor beta chains drawn from one sample of a study of shared clonotypes between healthy human individuals. Using immunoSEQ multiplex PCR, the repertoire was profiled, and TCRdb retains in-frame clones only, with some absent. The data contain over 1.5 million clones, about 98% of them singletons. Specimen: naive CD4+ T cells sorted from blood. The receptors come from a man younger than 40 in good health. Both conserved end residues are part of each CDR3. The D gene is left open where the match is weak. Rows may omit the clone size; those that give it use once, few, many or a size class.

cdr3_nt cdr3_aa d_call v_call clone_size j_call
TGTGCCAGCACCCCCACTTCGAACACCGGGGAGCTGTTTTTT CASTPTSNTGELFF NA TRBV28 once TRBJ2-2
TGTGCCAGCATGGTTTCCAGGGGGCCCCCGCCCCAGCATTTT CASMVSRGPPPQHF TRBD1 TRBV28 NA TRBJ1-5
TGTGCCAGCAGCCTTCCAACAGGGGACACTGAAGCTTTCTTT CASSLPTGDTEAFF TRBD1 TRBV7-9 NA TRBJ1-1
TGTGCCAGCTCACCGAAGACAGGGAGCACTGAAGCTTTCTTT CASSPKTGSTEAFF TRBD1 TRBV18 NA TRBJ1-1
TGTGCCAGCAGCGGACAGTATAGCAATCAGCCCCAGCATTTT CASSGQYSNQPQHF NA TRBV2 NA TRBJ1-5
TGTGCCAGCAGCGTGGCAGGGTTCTATGGCTACACCTTC CASSVAGFYGYTF NA TRBV9 NA TRBJ1-2
TGTGCCAGCTCACCACTGGGGGGGCAGGGGCGAGAGCCCCAGCATTTT CASSPLGGQGREPQHF NA TRBV18 NA TRBJ1-5
TGTGCCTGGAGTGTAAAGGGCCGCTACGAGCAGTACTTC CAWSVKGRYEQYF NA TRBV30 NA TRBJ2-7
TGTGCCAGCTCACAGGGGCAAGAGACCCAGTACTTC CASSQGQETQYF NA TRBV18 NA TRBJ2-5
TGTGCCAGCAGCTTATGGGGGCTAGGTGGAAACACCATATATTTT CASSLWGLGGNTIYF NA TRBV7-2 NA TRBJ1-3
TGTGCTTCTAGATCACAAGCAAAACTGTTTTTT CASRSQAKLFF NA TRBV30 NA TRBJ1-4
TGTGCCAGCAGCTTGCACTCTATGGGGACCCAGTACTTC CASSLHSMGTQYF NA TRBV5-4 NA TRBJ2-5
TGTGCCAGCAGGGGGACAGGGGAAATCTATGGCTACACCTTC CASRGTGEIYGYTF TRBD1 TRBV5-6 NA TRBJ1-2
TGCGCCAGCAGCCAAGATCGGGACAGGGACTATGGCTACACCTTC CASSQDRDRDYGYTF TRBD1 TRBV4-1 NA TRBJ1-2
TGCGCCAGCAGCTCGAGGACAGGGGGAACGAAAGCCTACGAGCAGTACTTC CASSSRTGGTKAYEQYF TRBD1 TRBV5-1 NA TRBJ2-7
TGTGCCAGCAGCCCGCCGGGGGTCAATCAGCCCCAGCATTTT CASSPPGVNQPQHF NA TRBV5-5 NA TRBJ1-5
TGTGCCAGCAGCCCTGGGGGGACTAGGTCCTACAATGAGCAGTTCTTC CASSPGGTRSYNEQFF TRBD2 TRBV7-2 NA TRBJ2-1
TGTGCCAGCAGCTTAGTAGCCCCATTGTCTGACGCCACCGGGGAGCTGTTTTTT CASSLVAPLSDATGELFF NA TRBV7-9 NA TRBJ2-2
TGTGCCAGCAGCGGGGGACAGGGGGCATATGGCTACACCTTC CASSGGQGAYGYTF TRBD1 TRBV5-4 NA TRBJ1-2
TGTGCCACCCCCTTTGGAAGTACCGGGGAGCTGTTTTTT CATPFGSTGELFF NA TRBV7-9 NA TRBJ2-2
TGTGCCAGCAGTTTGACAGGGCTTTACGAGCAGTACTTC CASSLTGLYEQYF TRBD1 TRBV28 NA TRBJ2-7
TGTGCCAGCAGTGCGGGACTAGCGGGGGATGGTTTCTACAATGAGCAGTTCTTC CASSAGLAGDGFYNEQFF TRBD2 TRBV25-1 NA TRBJ2-1
TGTGCCAGCAGTGAAAATGTCAGGGCCCGAGCGAGAGGTGAAAAACTGTTTTTT CASSENVRARARGEKLFF NA TRBV2 NA TRBJ1-4
TGTGCCACCAGCAGAATCTTAGAGACCCAGTACTTC CATSRILETQYF NA TRBV15 NA TRBJ2-5
TGCGCCAGCAGCTTTTTAGACCGAACAGGGACCTCCTACGAGCAGTACTTC CASSFLDRTGTSYEQYF NA TRBV5-1 NA TRBJ2-7
TGTGCCAGCTCACCGGCCAGCGGGGCCGACAATGAGCAGTTCTTC CASSPASGADNEQFF TRBD2 TRBV18 NA TRBJ2-1
TGTGCCAGCAGCCCCCCAGCGGACAACTACAATGAGCAGTTCTTC CASSPPADNYNEQFF NA TRBV7-9 NA TRBJ2-1
TGTGCCAGCAGCTTGCCGGGGGTAAGCTCCTACGAGCAGTACTTC CASSLPGVSSYEQYF NA TRBV7-9 NA TRBJ2-7
TGCGCCAGCGGACACAGGGGTAAGGACGAGCAGTACTTC CASGHRGKDEQYF TRBD1 TRBV5-1 NA TRBJ2-7
TGTGCCACTAAGGGGGCGCAAGAGACCCAGTACTTC CATKGAQETQYF TRBD1 TRBV6-6 NA TRBJ2-5
TGCGCCAGCAGCCACCTGCCGACAACGGATGAAAAACTGTTTTTT CASSHLPTTDEKLFF NA TRBV4-1 NA TRBJ1-4
TGCGCCAGCAGCCGGACGATAGCCGGGACAGGGTTCTACGAGCAGTACTTC CASSRTIAGTGFYEQYF TRBD1 TRBV4-3 NA TRBJ2-7
TGTGCCAGCAGTTTATGGGCCTACGAGCAGTACTTC CASSLWAYEQYF NA TRBV28 NA TRBJ2-7
TGTGCCAGCAGTCCGCCACCCCGCAGGGGAGGCTACGAGCAGTACTTC CASSPPPRRGGYEQYF NA TRBV27 NA TRBJ2-7
TGTGCCAGCAGCTTGAGGAGCTCCTACAATGAGCAGTTCTTC CASSLRSSYNEQFF NA TRBV7-2 NA TRBJ2-1
TGTGCCAGCAGCCAAGCCGGGACAACCCTCTACGAGCAGTACTTC CASSQAGTTLYEQYF NA TRBV5-4 NA TRBJ2-7
TGTGCCAGCTTTTTCCCCGGAGAGACCCAGTACTTC CASFFPGETQYF NA TRBV2 NA TRBJ2-5
TGTGCCAGCAGGTCCAGGGTCCAGCCCCAGCATTTT CASRSRVQPQHF NA TRBV2 NA TRBJ1-5
TGTGCCAGCGGACGACTCAGCGGGTCCTACGAGCAGTACTTC CASGRLSGSYEQYF NA TRBV7-2 NA TRBJ2-7
TGTGCCAGCAGTTACTGGCCCGAGGACACCGGGGAGCTGTTTTTT CASSYWPEDTGELFF NA TRBV6-5 NA TRBJ2-2
TGTGCCAGCAGATCCCCAGCGTCTAGCACAGATACGCAGTATTTT CASRSPASSTDTQYF NA TRBV6-1 NA TRBJ2-3
TGTGCCAGCCGCCAGGGCGCGGTCAATGAGCAGTTCTTC CASRQGAVNEQFF NA TRBV14 NA TRBJ2-1